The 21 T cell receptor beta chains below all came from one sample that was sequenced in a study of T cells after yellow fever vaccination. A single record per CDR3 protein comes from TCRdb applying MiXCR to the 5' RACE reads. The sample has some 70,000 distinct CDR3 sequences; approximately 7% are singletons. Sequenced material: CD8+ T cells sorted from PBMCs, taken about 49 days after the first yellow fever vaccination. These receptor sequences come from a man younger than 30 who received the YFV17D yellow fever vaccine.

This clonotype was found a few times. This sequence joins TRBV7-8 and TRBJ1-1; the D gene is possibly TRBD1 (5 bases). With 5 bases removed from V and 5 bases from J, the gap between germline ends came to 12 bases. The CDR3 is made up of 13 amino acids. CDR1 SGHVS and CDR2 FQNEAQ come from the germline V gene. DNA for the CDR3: TGTGCCAGCAGCGGCAGGGTTTTGACTGAAGCTTTCTTT. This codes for CASSGRVLTEAFF.

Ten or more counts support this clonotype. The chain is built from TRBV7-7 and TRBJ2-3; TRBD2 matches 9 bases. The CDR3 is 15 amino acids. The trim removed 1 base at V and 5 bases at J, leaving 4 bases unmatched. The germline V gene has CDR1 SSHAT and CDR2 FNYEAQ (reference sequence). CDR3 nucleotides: TGTGCCAGCAGCTTAGGCGCGGGGGGGCAAGATACGCAGTATTTT. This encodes CASSLGAGGQDTQYF.

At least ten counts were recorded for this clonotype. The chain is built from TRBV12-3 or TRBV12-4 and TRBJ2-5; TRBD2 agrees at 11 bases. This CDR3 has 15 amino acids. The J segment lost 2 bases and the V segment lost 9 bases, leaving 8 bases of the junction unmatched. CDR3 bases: TGTGCCAGTAGTAGCGGGGGGGCCAGGCAAGAGACCCAGTACTTC. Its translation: CASSSGGARQETQYF.

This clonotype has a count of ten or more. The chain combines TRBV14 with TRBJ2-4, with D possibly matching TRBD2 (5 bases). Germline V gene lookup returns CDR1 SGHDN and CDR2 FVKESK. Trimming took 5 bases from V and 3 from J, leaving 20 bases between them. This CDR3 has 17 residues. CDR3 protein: CASSRSGVRVDKNIQYF. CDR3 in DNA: TGTGCCAGCAGCAGATCCGGCGTGAGGGTCGACAAAAACATTCAGTACTTC.

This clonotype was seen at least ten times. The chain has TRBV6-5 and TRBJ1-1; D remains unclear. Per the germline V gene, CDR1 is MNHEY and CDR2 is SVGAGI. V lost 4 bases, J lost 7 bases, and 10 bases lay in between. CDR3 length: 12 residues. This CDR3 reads CASSSQGFEAFF. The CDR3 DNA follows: TGTGCCAGCAGTTCTCAAGGTTTTGAAGCTTTCTTT.

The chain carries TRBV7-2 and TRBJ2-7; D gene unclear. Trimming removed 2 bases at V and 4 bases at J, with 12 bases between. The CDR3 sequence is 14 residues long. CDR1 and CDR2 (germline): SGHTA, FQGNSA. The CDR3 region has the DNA TGTGCCAGCAGCTTATCGGACGCTCGGTACGAGCAGTACTTC. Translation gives CASSLSDARYEQYF.

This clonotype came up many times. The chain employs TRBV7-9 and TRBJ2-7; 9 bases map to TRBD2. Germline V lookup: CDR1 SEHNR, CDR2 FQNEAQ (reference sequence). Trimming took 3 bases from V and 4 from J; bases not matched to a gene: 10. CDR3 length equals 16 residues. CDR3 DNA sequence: TGTGCCAGCAGCTTTCTCGCGGGGGGGACTAGTTACGAGCAGTACTTC. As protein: CASSFLAGGTSYEQYF. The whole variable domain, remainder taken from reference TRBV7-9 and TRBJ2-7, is DTGVSQNPRHKITKRGQNVTFRCDPISEHNRLYWYRQTLGQGPEFLTYFQNEAQLEKSRLLSDRFSAERPKGSFSTLEIQRTEQGDSAMYLCASSFLAGGTSYEQYFGPGTRLTVT.

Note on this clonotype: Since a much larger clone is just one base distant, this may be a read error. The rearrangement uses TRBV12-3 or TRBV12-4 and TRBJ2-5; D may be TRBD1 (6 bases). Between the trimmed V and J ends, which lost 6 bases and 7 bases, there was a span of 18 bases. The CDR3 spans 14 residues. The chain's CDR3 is CASREDRGDGTQYF. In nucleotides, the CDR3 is TGTGCCAGCAGGGAGGACAGAGGCGATGGGACCCAGTACTTC.

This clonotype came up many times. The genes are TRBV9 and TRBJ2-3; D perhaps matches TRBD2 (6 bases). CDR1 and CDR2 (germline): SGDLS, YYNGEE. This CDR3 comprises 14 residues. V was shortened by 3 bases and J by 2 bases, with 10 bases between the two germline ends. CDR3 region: CASSAGTPTDTQYF. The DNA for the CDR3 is TGTGCCAGCAGCGCCGGGACTCCCACAGATACGCAGTATTTT.

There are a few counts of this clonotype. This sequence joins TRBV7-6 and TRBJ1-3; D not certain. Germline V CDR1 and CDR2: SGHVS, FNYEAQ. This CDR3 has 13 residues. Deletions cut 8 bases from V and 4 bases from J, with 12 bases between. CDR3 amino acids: CASGETLGNTIYF. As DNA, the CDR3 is TGTGCCAGCGGGGAGACACTGGGAAACACCATATATTTT.

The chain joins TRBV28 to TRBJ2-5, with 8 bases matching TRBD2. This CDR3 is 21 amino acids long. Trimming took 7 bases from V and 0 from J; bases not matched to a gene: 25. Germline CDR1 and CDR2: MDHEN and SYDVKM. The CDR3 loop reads CASKLREISRGVEAYQETQYF. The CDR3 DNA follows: TGTGCCAGCAAACTTAGAGAGATCTCGCGGGGGGTTGAAGCGTACCAAGAGACCCAGTACTTC. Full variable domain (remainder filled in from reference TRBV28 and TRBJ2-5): DVKVTQSSRYLVKRTGEKVFLECVQDMDHENMFWYRQDPGLGLRLIYFSYDVKMKEKGDIPEGYSVSREKKERFSLILESASTNQTSMYLCASKLREISRGVEAYQETQYFGPGTRLLVL.

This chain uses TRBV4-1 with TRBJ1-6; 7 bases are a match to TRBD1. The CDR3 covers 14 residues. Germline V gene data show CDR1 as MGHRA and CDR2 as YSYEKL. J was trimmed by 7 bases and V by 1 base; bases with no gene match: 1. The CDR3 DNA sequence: TGCGCCAGCAGCCAAGGCAGGGGGAATTCACCCCTCCACTTT. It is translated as CASSQGRGNSPLHF.

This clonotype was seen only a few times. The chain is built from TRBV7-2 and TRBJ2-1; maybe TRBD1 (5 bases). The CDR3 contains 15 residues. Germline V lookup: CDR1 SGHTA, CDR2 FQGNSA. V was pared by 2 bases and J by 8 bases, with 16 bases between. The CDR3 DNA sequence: TGTGCCAGCAGCTTAATTCAGGGTGCCGAAGATGAGCAGTTCTTC. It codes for CASSLIQGAEDEQFF. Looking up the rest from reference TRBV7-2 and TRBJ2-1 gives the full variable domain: GAGVSQSPSNKVTEKGKDVELRCDPISGHTALYWYRQSLGQGLEFLIYFQGNSAPDKSGLPSDRFSAERTGGSVSTLTIQRTQQEDSAVYLCASSLIQGAEDEQFFGPGTRLTVL.

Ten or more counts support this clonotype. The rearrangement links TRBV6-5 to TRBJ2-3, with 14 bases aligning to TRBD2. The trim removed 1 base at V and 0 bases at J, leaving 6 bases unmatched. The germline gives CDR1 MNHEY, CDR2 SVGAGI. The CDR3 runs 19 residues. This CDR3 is CASSYFGTSGGLSTDTQYF. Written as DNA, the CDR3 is TGTGCCAGCAGTTACTTCGGGACTAGCGGGGGCCTAAGCACAGATACGCAGTATTTT.

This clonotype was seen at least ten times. The CDR3 region is CASSTSRDSWFQQYF. The CDR3, as DNA: TGTGCCAGCAGCACCAGCCGGGACAGTTGGTTTCAGCAGTACTTC. The chain joins TRBV7-9 to TRBJ2-7; 7 nucleotides line up with TRBD1. CDR1 and CDR2 from the germline V gene are SEHNR and FQNEAQ (reference sequence). V shed 5 bases and J 8 bases; nucleotides not matched to a gene: 15. CDR3 size: 15 residues. The full variable domain, its missing parts supplied by reference TRBV7-9 and TRBJ2-7, is DTGVSQNPRHKITKRGQNVTFRCDPISEHNRLYWYRQTLGQGPEFLTYFQNEAQLEKSRLLSDRFSAERPKGSFSTLEIQRTEQGDSAMYLCASSTSRDSWFQQYFGPGTRLTVT.

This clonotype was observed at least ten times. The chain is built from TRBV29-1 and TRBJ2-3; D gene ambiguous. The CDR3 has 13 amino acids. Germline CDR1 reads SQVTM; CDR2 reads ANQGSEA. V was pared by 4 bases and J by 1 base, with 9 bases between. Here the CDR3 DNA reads TGCAGCGTTGGGGGTCGGGGCACAGATACGCAGTATTTT. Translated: CSVGGRGTDTQYF.

The CDR3 region has the DNA TGTGCCAGCAAGCTTGTAGATTCACCCCTCCACTTT. Residues: CASKLVDSPLHF. The chain links TRBV7-9 to TRBJ1-6; D not resolved. The CDR3 is 12 residues long. Germline V gene sequence: CDR1 SEHNR, CDR2 FQNEAQ (reference sequence). Deletions cut 7 bases from V and 8 bases from J, with 9 bases between. Together with reference TRBV7-9 and TRBJ1-6, the CDR3 gives the full variable domain: DTGVSQNPRHKITKRGQNVTFRCDPISEHNRLYWYRQTLGQGPEFLTYFQNEAQLEKSRLLSDRFSAERPKGSFSTLEIQRTEQGDSAMYLCASKLVDSPLHFGNGTRLTVT.

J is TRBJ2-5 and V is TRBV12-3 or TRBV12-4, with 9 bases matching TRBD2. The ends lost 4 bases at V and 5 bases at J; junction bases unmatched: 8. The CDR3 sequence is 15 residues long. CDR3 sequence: CASSWTSAIQETQYF. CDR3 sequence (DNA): TGTGCCAGCAGTTGGACTAGCGCTATACAGGAGACCCAGTACTTC.

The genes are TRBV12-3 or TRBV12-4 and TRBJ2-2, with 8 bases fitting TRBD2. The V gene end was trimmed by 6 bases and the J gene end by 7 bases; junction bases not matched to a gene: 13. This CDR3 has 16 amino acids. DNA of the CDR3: TGTGCCAGCAGCTCCGGACTAGCATTTTGGGGCGGGGAGCTGTTTTTT. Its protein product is CASSSGLAFWGGELFF.

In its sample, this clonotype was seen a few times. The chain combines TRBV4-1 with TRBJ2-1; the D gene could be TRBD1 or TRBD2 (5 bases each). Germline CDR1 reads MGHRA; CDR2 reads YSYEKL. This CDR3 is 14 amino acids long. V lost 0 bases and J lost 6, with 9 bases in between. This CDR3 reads CASSQEYGGNEQFF. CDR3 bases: TGCGCCAGCAGCCAAGAATATGGGGGCAATGAGCAGTTCTTC.

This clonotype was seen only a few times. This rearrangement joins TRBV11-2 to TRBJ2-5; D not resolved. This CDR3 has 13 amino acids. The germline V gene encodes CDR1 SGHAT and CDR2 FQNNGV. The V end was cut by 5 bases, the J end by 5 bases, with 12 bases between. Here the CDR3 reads CASSPPGLETQYF. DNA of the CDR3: TGTGCCAGCAGCCCGCCGGGCCTCGAGACCCAGTACTTC. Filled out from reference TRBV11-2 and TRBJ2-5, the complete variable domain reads EAGVAQSPRYKIIEKRQSVAFWCNPISGHATLYWYQQILGQGPKLLIQFQNNGVVDDSQLPKDRFSAERLKGVDSTLKIQPAKLEDSAVYLCASSPPGLETQYFGPGTRLLVL.